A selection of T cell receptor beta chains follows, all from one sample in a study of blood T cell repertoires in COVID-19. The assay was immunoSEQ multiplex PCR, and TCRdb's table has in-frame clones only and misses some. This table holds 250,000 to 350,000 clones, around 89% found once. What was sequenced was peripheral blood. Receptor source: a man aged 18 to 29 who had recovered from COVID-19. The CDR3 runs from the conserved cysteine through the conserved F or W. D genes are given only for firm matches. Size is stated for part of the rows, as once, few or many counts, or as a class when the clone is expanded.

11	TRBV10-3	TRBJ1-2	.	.	TGTGCCATCAGTGAGGGTGGCGGCTACACCTTC	CAISEGGGYTF
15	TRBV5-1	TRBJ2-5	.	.	TGCGCCAGCAGCCCGGGCGGGTCGGATGGAGAGACCCAGTACTTC	CASSPGGSDGETQYF
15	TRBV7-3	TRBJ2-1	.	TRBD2	TGTGCCAGCAGCCCGACTAGCGGGGGGGTTAATGAGCAGTTCTTC	CASSPTSGGVNEQFF
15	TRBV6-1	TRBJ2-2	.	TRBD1	TGTGCCAGCAGTGAGACAGGGTCAAACACCGGGGAGCTGTTTTTT	CASSETGSNTGELFF
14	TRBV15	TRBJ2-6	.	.	TGTGCCACCAGCAGAGCTTCTGGGGCCAACGTCCTGACTTTC	CATSRASGANVLTF
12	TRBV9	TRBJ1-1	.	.	TGTGCCAGCAGCGTAGTTGGGGGGAGAGCTTTCTTT	CASSVVGGRAFF
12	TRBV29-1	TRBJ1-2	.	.	TGCAGCGCACATTCGACAGCTATCGGCTACACCTTC	CSAHSTAIGYTF
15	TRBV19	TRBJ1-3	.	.	TGTGCCAGTAGTATTGGGGGGGTCTCTGGAAACACCATATATTTT	CASSIGGVSGNTIYF
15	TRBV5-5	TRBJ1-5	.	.	TGTGCCAGCAGCTTGACAGGGAGGGGCAATCAGCCCCAGCATTTT	CASSLTGRGNQPQHF
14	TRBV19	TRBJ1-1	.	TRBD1	TGTGCCAGTAGTATCGGACAGGGGGACACTGAAGCTTTCTTT	CASSIGQGDTEAFF
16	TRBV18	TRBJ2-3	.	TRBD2	TGTGCCAGCTCACTAGCGGGAGGCACGCTCACAGATACGCAGTATTTT	CASSLAGGTLTDTQYF
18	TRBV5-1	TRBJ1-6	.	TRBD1	TGCGCCAGCAGCTTTGGGACAGCTCCCAGCTCCTATAATTCACCCCTCCACTTT	CASSFGTAPSSYNSPLHF
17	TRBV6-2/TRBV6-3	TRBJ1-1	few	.	TGTGCCAGCAGTTACCCACTCTTGCAGACACTGAACACTGAAGCTTTCTTT	CASSYPLLQTLNTEAFF
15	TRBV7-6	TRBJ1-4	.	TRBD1	TGTGCCAGCAGCGAAGGACAGGGGGCATATGAAAAACTGTTTTTT	CASSEGQGAYEKLFF
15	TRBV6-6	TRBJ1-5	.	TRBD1	TGTGCCAGCAGTCGACGGGACAGCCTCAATCAGCCCCAGCATTTT	CASSRRDSLNQPQHF
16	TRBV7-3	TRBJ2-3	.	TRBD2	TGTGCCAGCAGCCGGACTAGCGGGAGGGGGCCAGATACGCAGTATTTT	CASSRTSGRGPDTQYF
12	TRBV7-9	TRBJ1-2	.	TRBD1	TGTGCCAGCAGGACAGGGGGCGATGGCTACACCTTC	CASRTGGDGYTF
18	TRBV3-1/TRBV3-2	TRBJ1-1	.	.	TGTGCCAGCAGCCAAGATAGGGAGACCGGACCTATGAACACTGAAGCTTTCTTT	CASSQDRETGPMNTEAFF
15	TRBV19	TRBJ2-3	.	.	TGTGCCAGTAGTCAGGGCCTAAGAAGCACAGATACGCAGTATTTT	CASSQGLRSTDTQYF
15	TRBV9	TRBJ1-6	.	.	TGTGCCAGCAGCGTAGATGGGGGCGGTAATTCACCCCTCCACTTT	CASSVDGGGNSPLHF
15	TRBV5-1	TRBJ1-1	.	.	TGCGCCAGCAGCTTGGCCCCAGACATGAACACTGAAGCTTTCTTT	CASSLAPDMNTEAFF
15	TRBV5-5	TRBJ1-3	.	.	TGTGCCAGCAGTCCTCCCGGGACTGCCGGAAACACCATATATTTT	CASSPPGTAGNTIYF
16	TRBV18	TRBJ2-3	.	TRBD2	TGTGCCAGCTCACCAACCAAACTAGCGGGCACAGATACGCAGTATTTT	CASSPTKLAGTDTQYF
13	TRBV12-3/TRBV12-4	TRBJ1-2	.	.	TGTGCCAGCAGTTTATCCCCAGGGTATGGCTACACCTTC	CASSLSPGYGYTF
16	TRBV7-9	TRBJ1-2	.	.	TGTGCCAGCAGCTTAGCGCTCGGGGTTACTAACTATGGCTACACCTTC	CASSLALGVTNYGYTF
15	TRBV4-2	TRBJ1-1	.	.	TGTGCCAGCAGCCAAGTCGGGGGGGCCGGCACTGAAGCTTTCTTT	CASSQVGGAGTEAFF
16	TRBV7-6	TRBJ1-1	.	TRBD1	TGTGCCAGCAGCTTAGGCACAGGGGAGATGAACACTGAAGCTTTCTTT	CASSLGTGEMNTEAFF
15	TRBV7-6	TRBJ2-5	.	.	TGTGCCAGCAGCTTAGCGAGGGGGGGGAGAGAGACCCAGTACTTC	CASSLARGGRETQYF